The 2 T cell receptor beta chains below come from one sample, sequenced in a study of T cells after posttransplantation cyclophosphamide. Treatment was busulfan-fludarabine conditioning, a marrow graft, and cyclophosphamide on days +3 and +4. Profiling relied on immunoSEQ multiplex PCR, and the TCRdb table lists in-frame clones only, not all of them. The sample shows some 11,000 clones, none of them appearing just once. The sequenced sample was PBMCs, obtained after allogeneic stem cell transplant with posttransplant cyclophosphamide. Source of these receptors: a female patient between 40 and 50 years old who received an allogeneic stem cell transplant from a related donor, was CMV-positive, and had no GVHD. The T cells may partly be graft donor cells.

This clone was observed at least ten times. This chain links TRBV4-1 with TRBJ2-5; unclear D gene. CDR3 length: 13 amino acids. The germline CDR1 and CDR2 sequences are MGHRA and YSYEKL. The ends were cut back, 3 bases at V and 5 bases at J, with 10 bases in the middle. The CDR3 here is CASSQAVVETQYF. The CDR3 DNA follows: TGCGCCAGCAGCCAGGCAGTCGTGGAGACCCAGTACTTC.

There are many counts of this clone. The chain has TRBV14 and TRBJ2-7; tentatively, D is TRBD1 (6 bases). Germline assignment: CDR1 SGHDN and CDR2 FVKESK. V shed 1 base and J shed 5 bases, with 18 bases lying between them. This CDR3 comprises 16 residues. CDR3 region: CASSQVPRGSLNEQYF. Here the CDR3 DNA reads TGTGCCAGCAGCCAAGTCCCAAGGGGGTCCCTAAACGAGCAGTACTTC.